The 28 T cell receptor beta chains below come from one sample, sequenced in a study of OX40 agonist ivuxolimab in advanced cancers. The method was immunoSEQ multiplex PCR; TCRdb's version includes in-frame clones alone and lacks a portion of them. The sample holds some 17,000 clones, less than 90% seen once. The sequenced sample was CD4+ or CD8+ T cells sorted from blood, obtained in a trial of the OX40 agonist ivuxolimab. The receptors were sampled from an adult with an advanced solid tumor such as melanoma, head and neck, liver or kidney cancer.

J is TRBJ1-1 and V is TRBV4-3, with no clear D. Trimming pared 4 bases from V and 0 bases from J, leaving 15 bases between. Germline V gene sequence: CDR1 LGHNA, CDR2 YSLEER. This CDR3 is built from 16 residues. CDR3 sequence: CASSPRRWNLNTEAFF. The DNA of the CDR3 is TGCGCCAGCAGCCCAAGAAGATGGAACCTGAACACTGAAGCTTTCTTT.

This chain uses TRBV4-1 with TRBJ2-1, with D uncertain. CDR1 is MGHRA, CDR2 YSYEKL, per germline. CDR3 length equals 12 residues. With 2 bases removed from V and 7 bases from J, the gap between germline ends came to 6 bases. CDR3 sequence (DNA): TGCGCCAGCAGCCAAACGATAAATGAGCAGTTCTTC. Translating gives CASSQTINEQFF.

The chain combines TRBV15 with TRBJ2-2, with a tentative D call TRBD1 (5 bases). V was shortened by 3 bases and J by 0 bases, with 8 bases between the two germline ends. The CDR3 extends over 15 amino acids. CDR1 and CDR2 from the germline V gene are LNHNV and YYDKDF (reference sequence). The CDR3 here is CATSSDRSNTGELFF. CDR3 nucleotides: TGTGCCACCAGCAGTGACAGATCGAACACCGGGGAGCTGTTTTTT.

V is TRBV5-6 and J is TRBJ1-2; 9 nucleotides line up with TRBD1. Germline loops: CDR1 SGHDT, CDR2 YYEEEE. Unmatched junction bases numbered 5, after V lost 2 bases and J lost 3 bases. The CDR3 spans 15 residues. For the CDR3, the DNA is TGTGCCAGCAGCTTATGGACAGGGGTGGACTATGGCTACACCTTC. Its translation is CASSLWTGVDYGYTF.

The rearrangement joins TRBV11-3 to TRBJ2-5; no definite D call. Germline CDR1 SGHNT, CDR2 YENEEA. V was pared by 6 bases and J by 5 bases, with 16 bases between. The CDR3 consists of 14 residues. CDR3 nucleotide sequence: TGTGCCAGCAGTTTCTTTTGGGCTCTGGAGACCCAGTACTTC. It encodes CASSFFWALETQYF.

This sequence joins TRBV6-5 and TRBJ1-1; 8 bases fit TRBD1. Germline assignment: CDR1 MNHEY and CDR2 SVGAGI. This CDR3 has 14 amino acids. J lost 5 bases, V lost 6 bases, and 8 bases had no gene match. The CDR3 sequence is CASRRDRGRTEAFF. CDR3 in DNA: TGTGCCAGCAGGCGCGACAGGGGTCGGACTGAAGCTTTCTTT.

The chain recombines TRBV6-5 with TRBJ2-3; the D gene is possibly TRBD1 (5 bases). Trimming took off 4 bases at V and 2 bases at J, with 10 bases between the two ends. CDR1 and CDR2 (germline): MNHEY, SVGAGI. CDR3 length equals 14 residues. The CDR3 DNA follows: TGTGCCAGCAGTTGGACACTTTACACAGATACGCAGTATTTT. It encodes CASSWTLYTDTQYF.

The chain links TRBV5-5 to TRBJ2-7; TRBD2 aligns across 8 bases. The germline CDR1 and CDR2 sequences are SGHKS and YYEKEE (reference sequence). The V gene end was trimmed by 4 bases and the J gene end by 2 bases; junction bases not matched to a gene: 5. The CDR3 has 14 residues. As DNA, the CDR3 is TGTGCCAGCAGCCTAGAGCGGGGGACCTACGAGCAGTACTTC. It specifies CASSLERGTYEQYF. The full variable domain, in which reference TRBV5-5 and TRBJ2-7 provide the parts outside the CDR3, is DAGVTQSPTHLIKTRGQQVTLRCSPISGHKSVSWYQQVLGQGPQFIFQYYEKEERGRGNFPDRFSARQFPNYSSELNVNALLLGDSALYLCASSLERGTYEQYFGPGTRLTVT.

The rearrangement uses TRBV15 and TRBJ1-1; tentatively, D is TRBD1 (5 bases). The CDR3 contains 15 residues. Germline V gene sequence: CDR1 LNHNV, CDR2 YYDKDF (reference sequence). Trimming took 5 bases from V and 3 from J, leaving 16 bases between them. The CDR3 DNA reads TGTGCCACCAGCCCTTGGGGGGTTGGGGACACTGAAGCTTTCTTT. Its translation: CATSPWGVGDTEAFF.

The chain links TRBV13 to TRBJ2-5; D perhaps matches TRBD2 (5 bases). The V gene's germline CDR1 is PRHDT and CDR2 FYEKMQ (reference sequence). CDR3 length: 16 residues. With 0 bases removed from V and 4 bases from J, the gap between germline ends came to 15 bases. The CDR3 DNA sequence: TGTGCCAGCAGCTTAGGCGGGCGCGGGCAAACAGAGACCCAGTACTTC. This codes for CASSLGGRGQTETQYF.

The rearrangement links TRBV6-6 to TRBJ2-7; 7 bases are shared with TRBD1. V lost 5 bases, J lost 2 bases, and 0 bases stayed unmatched. Germline V gene sequence: CDR1 MNHNY, CDR2 SVGAGI (reference sequence). The CDR3 is 12 amino acids. This CDR3 reads CASSQGAYEQYF. Written as DNA, the CDR3 is TGTGCCAGCAGTCAGGGGGCCTACGAGCAGTACTTC.

The chain joins TRBV29-1 to TRBJ1-6; D remains unclear. Germline loops: CDR1 SQVTM, CDR2 ANQGSEA. CDR3 length equals 11 residues. The ends were cut back, 5 bases at V and 11 bases at J, with 10 bases in the middle. CDR3 in DNA: TGCAGCGTTACTGCATCTACACCCCTCCACTTT. It encodes CSVTASTPLHF. Variable domain in full (rest from reference TRBV29-1 and TRBJ1-6): SAVISQKPSRDICQRGTSLTIQCQVDSQVTMMFWYRQQPGQSLTLIATANQGSEATYESGFVIDKFPISRPNLTFSTLTVSNMSPEDSSIYLCSVTASTPLHFGNGTRLTVT.

The CDR3 here is CASSLVPSNTGELFF. CDR3 in DNA: TGTGCCAGCAGCTTAGTCCCTTCGAACACCGGGGAGCTGTTTTTT. The chain combines TRBV7-2 with TRBJ2-2, with D uncertain. Germline values: CDR1 SGHTA, CDR2 FQGNSA. CDR3 length equals 15 residues. V lost 1 base and J 0 bases, leaving 6 bases between the germline ends.

The rearrangement uses TRBV27 and TRBJ1-4; D is possibly TRBD1 (5 bases). V lost 2 bases, J lost 7 bases, and 11 bases lay in between. The CDR3 has 14 amino acids. The V gene's germline CDR1 is MNHEY and CDR2 SMNVEV (reference sequence). The chain's CDR3 is CASSLDGRGEKLFF. The CDR3 DNA is TGTGCCAGCAGTTTAGACGGTAGGGGTGAAAAACTGTTTTTT.

V usage is TRBV9 and J usage is TRBJ2-5; 7 bases are a match to TRBD1. The germline V gene encodes CDR1 SGDLS and CDR2 YYNGEE. The CDR3 is made up of 14 amino acids. V shed 0 bases and J 5 bases; nucleotides not matched to a gene: 4. The CDR3 is CASSVAMTGETQYF. The CDR3 DNA is TGTGCCAGCAGCGTAGCAATGACAGGGGAGACCCAGTACTTC.

The CDR3 nucleotides are TGCGCCAGCAGCCAAGGCCGGGACAGGGTCGCCGGGGAGCTGTTTTTT. Residues: CASSQGRDRVAGELFF. The chain carries TRBV4-1 and TRBJ2-2, with 9 bases aligning to TRBD1. V was clipped by 1 base and J by 6 bases; unmatched bases: 6. The CDR3 consists of 16 residues. Per the germline V gene, CDR1 is MGHRA and CDR2 is YSYEKL.

V and J are TRBV30 and TRBJ1-1; D gene unclear. CDR1 GTSNPN and CDR2 SVGIG come from the germline V gene (reference sequence). Trimming removed 3 bases from V and 4 bases from J, with 12 bases in between. The length of the CDR3 is 13 residues. CDR3 bases: TGTGCCTGGAGCTCCGGGCCACCCACTGAAGCTTTCTTT. It specifies CAWSSGPPTEAFF. The full variable domain, rest sourced from reference TRBV30 and TRBJ1-1, is SQTIHQWPATLVQPVGSPLSLECTVEGTSNPNLYWYRQAAGRGLQLLFYSVGIGQISSEVPQNLSASRPQDRQFILSSKKLLLSDSGFYLCAWSSGPPTEAFFGQGTRLTVV.

The genes are TRBV7-2 and TRBJ1-1; TRBD1 matches 10 bases. Per germline, CDR1 SGHTA and CDR2 FQGNSA. V dropped 5 bases and J dropped 11; count of bases not matched to a gene: 5. The CDR3 extends over 12 amino acids. The CDR3 protein is CASSPGTGVAFF. CDR3 coding DNA: TGTGCCAGCAGCCCCGGGACAGGGGTGGCTTTCTTT.

Relative to its sample, this clone is medium-sized. This rearrangement joins TRBV5-1 to TRBJ2-7; 9 positions agree with TRBD2. Trimming cost V 4 bases and J 5 bases; bases outside gene matches: 7. The length of the CDR3 is 14 residues. CDR1 SGHRS and CDR2 YFSETQ come from the germline V gene. DNA of the CDR3: TGCGCCAGCAGCGAGATAGCGGGAGTCGACGAGCAGTACTTC. This gives the protein CASSEIAGVDEQYF. Full variable domain (missing parts from reference TRBV5-1 and TRBJ2-7): KAGVTQTPRYLIKTRGQQVTLSCSPISGHRSVSWYQQTPGQGLQFLFEYFSETQRNKGNFPGRFSGRQFSNSRSEMNVSTLELGDSALYLCASSEIAGVDEQYFGPGTRLTVT.

The J gene is TRBJ2-2, the V gene TRBV19; 9 bases align to TRBD1. This CDR3 is 14 amino acids long. Germline CDR1 and CDR2: LNHDA and SQIVND (reference sequence). The V gene end was trimmed by 8 bases and the J gene end by 5 bases; junction bases not matched to a gene: 6. CDR3 region: CASGKTGGTGELFF. CDR3 DNA sequence: TGTGCCAGTGGGAAGACAGGGGGGACCGGGGAGCTGTTTTTT.

The rearrangement joins TRBV7-9 to TRBJ2-3; no firm D call. The V end was cut by 1 base, the J end by 4 bases, with 12 bases between. The CDR3 has 15 amino acids. Germline V gives CDR1 SEHNR, CDR2 FQNEAQ (reference sequence). The CDR3 region is CASSLGGPPPDTQYF. For the CDR3, the DNA is TGTGCCAGCAGCTTAGGGGGTCCCCCGCCAGATACGCAGTATTTT. The full variable domain, its missing parts supplied by reference TRBV7-9 and TRBJ2-3, is DTGVSQNPRHKITKRGQNVTFRCDPISEHNRLYWYRQTLGQGPEFLTYFQNEAQLEKSRLLSDRFSAERPKGSFSTLEIQRTEQGDSAMYLCASSLGGPPPDTQYFGPGTRLTVL.

V gene TRBV6-4 combines with J gene TRBJ2-2, with D hard to call. The CDR3 runs to 13 residues. Trimming left V 3 bases short and J 5 bases short, with 7 bases between. Looked up from germline, CDR1 is MRHNA and CDR2 is SNTAGT. The CDR3 loop is CASSEVQTGELFF. DNA of the CDR3: TGTGCCAGCAGTGAGGTTCAGACCGGGGAGCTGTTTTTT.

The J gene is TRBJ2-3, the V gene TRBV27; 10 bases agree with TRBD1. CDR1 and CDR2 (germline): MNHEY, SMNVEV (reference sequence). The CDR3 consists of 14 residues. The J segment lost 4 bases and the V segment lost 6 bases, leaving 4 bases of the junction unmatched. The DNA for the CDR3 is TGTGCCAGCAGCTCGACAGGGGGCGCAGATACGCAGTATTTT. Amino acid sequence: CASSSTGGADTQYF.

The V gene is TRBV27, the J gene TRBJ1-1; no definite D call. The germline CDR1 and CDR2 sequences are MNHEY and SMNVEV (reference sequence). The CDR3 is 14 amino acids. The V end lost 1 base, the J end lost 2 bases, and 8 bases lay between the germline ends. CDR3 in amino acids: CASSLYPRNTEAFF. The CDR3 DNA is TGTGCCAGCAGTTTATATCCGCGAAACACTGAAGCTTTCTTT.

This clone was counted a single time. This chain uses TRBV7-7 with TRBJ2-5, with D possibly being TRBD2 (5 bases). The CDR3 contains 16 residues. Per germline, CDR1 SSHAT and CDR2 FNYEAQ (reference sequence). V lost 1 base, J lost 2 bases, and 14 bases lay in between. CDR3 nucleotide sequence: TGTGCCAGCAGCTTAGGGGAGACGGCTCCACAAGAGACCCAGTACTTC. Translating gives CASSLGETAPQETQYF.

V is TRBV7-9 and J is TRBJ2-5; D is possibly TRBD1 (5 bases). The J call may be wrong; the DNA end is better matched by TRBJ2-7. The CDR3 loop spans 12 amino acids. Per germline, CDR1 SEHNR and CDR2 FQNEAQ (reference sequence). The CDR3 nucleotides are TGTGCCAGCAGCTCCCAGGGTTACGAGCAGTACTTC. Translating it yields CASSSQGYEQYF.

The rearrangement uses TRBV4-3 and TRBJ2-7; 8 bases line up with TRBD2. The germline V gene has CDR1 LGHNA and CDR2 YSLEER. This CDR3 has 15 amino acids. After removal of 4 bases from V and 5 bases from J, the junction contained 10 bases not matched to a gene. The CDR3 DNA follows: TGCGCCAGCAGCCGATTTGGGACGCGGGGGGACGAGCAGTACTTC. As protein: CASSRFGTRGDEQYF.

The chain uses TRBV28 and TRBJ2-5; no firm D call. Trimming removed 4 bases from V and 1 base from J, with 16 bases in between. The CDR3 runs to 16 residues. CDR1 MDHEN and CDR2 SYDVKM come from the germline V gene. The CDR3: CASSWPAAGAQETQYF. The CDR3, as DNA: TGTGCCAGCAGTTGGCCCGCAGCAGGAGCCCAAGAGACCCAGTACTTC.